This entry is about one T cell receptor (beta chain). Its antigen is currently unknown. The data belong to a study of graft-versus-host responses after intestinal transplantation. The wider study: The whole recipient group had anti-thymocyte globulin induction followed by tacrolimus and steroids for roughly three years.

The study, taken as a whole, reports: GvH clone levels peaked in circulation, and this peak was associated with early post-transplant HvG declines.

Sequencing was performed with immunoSEQ multiplex PCR; in TCRdb, only in-frame clones are kept and a portion is missing. The sample lists 30,000 to 40,000 clones; 94% were seen once. The sequence derives from a human donor who was the organ donor for an intestinal transplant. This specimen was unstimulated CD4+ T cells sorted from spleen or lymph node cells, taken before transplant.

The CDR3: CATSRDRLANEQYF. The CDR3 DNA reads as TGTGCCACCAGCAGAGACAGGCTAGCCAACGAGCAGTACTTC. This chain joins TRBV15 and TRBJ2-7; tentative D call: TRBD2 (5 bases). CDR1 and CDR2 from the germline V gene are LNHNV and YYDKDF (reference sequence). The CDR3 totals 14 residues. V gave up 0 bases and J gave up 5 bases, with 11 bases separating them.